Detailed here is one T cell receptor beta chain. Primers included in the PCR were 60 Vbeta and 13 Jbeta primers. The assay was immunoSEQ multiplex PCR, and TCRdb's table has in-frame clones only and misses some. The data contain roughly 130,000 clones, 55% to 75% of them singletons. These data belong to a study of cytomegalovirus exposure and HLA in healthy donors. The germline V gene encodes CDR1 SGHRS and CDR2 YFSETQ. J was trimmed by 2 bases and V by 6 bases; bases with no gene match: 7. The CDR3 covers 14 residues. The rearrangement joins TRBV5-1 to TRBJ1-2, with 7 bases lining up with TRBD1. The sample taken for sequencing was PBMCs. This TCR was recovered from a human donor in good health. The CDR3 here is CASTTGVRNYGYTF. DNA for the CDR3: TGCGCCAGCACCACAGGGGTGCGAAACTATGGCTACACCTTC.